These T cell receptor beta chains were read from a single sample in a study of cytomegalovirus exposure and HLA in healthy donors. The repertoire was sequenced with immunoSEQ multiplex PCR; TCRdb's copy has only in-frame clones and lacks some. The sample includes about 120,000 clones, 75% to 85% of them seen just once. Sequencing was carried out using PBMCs. The receptor set was obtained from a male donor in good health and CMV-seronegative. The CDR3 runs from the conserved cysteine through the conserved F or W. The order of the fields is clone size, D gene, J gene, V gene, CDR3 length, CDR3 DNA, CDR3 protein. The D gene is left open where the match is weak. Clone size is given for some rows only: seen once, a few or many times, or a class if the clone is expanded.

clone_size: NA
d_call: NA
j_call: TRBJ2-1
v_call: TRBV2
cdr3_length: 17
cdr3_nt: TGTGCCAGCAGTGATGGGGGGGCCGGGAGCTCCTACAATGAGCAGTTCTTC
cdr3_aa: CASSDGGAGSSYNEQFF

clone_size: NA
d_call: TRBD2
j_call: TRBJ2-2
v_call: TRBV19
cdr3_length: 15
cdr3_nt: TGTGCCATAGAAGGGCGGGGGATGAACACCGGGGAGCTGTTTTTT
cdr3_aa: CAIEGRGMNTGELFF

clone_size: NA
d_call: TRBD2
j_call: TRBJ2-7
v_call: TRBV4-1
cdr3_length: 15
cdr3_nt: TGCGCCAGCAGCCAAGAAACTAGCGGCCACTACGAGCAGTACTTC
cdr3_aa: CASSQETSGHYEQYF

clone_size: NA
d_call: NA
j_call: TRBJ2-2
v_call: TRBV15
cdr3_length: 16
cdr3_nt: TGTGCCACCAGCAGAGGGGCCAGGGGGGACACCGGGGAGCTGTTTTTT
cdr3_aa: CATSRGARGDTGELFF

clone_size: NA
d_call: TRBD1
j_call: TRBJ2-1
v_call: TRBV29-1
cdr3_length: 12
cdr3_nt: TGCAGCGCGGACAGGGGTGGAAATGAGCAGTTCTTC
cdr3_aa: CSADRGGNEQFF

clone_size: NA
d_call: TRBD1
j_call: TRBJ2-4
v_call: TRBV6-6
cdr3_length: 16
cdr3_nt: TGTGCCAGCAGTTACTTGCAGGGGGCGCCCAAAAACATTCAGTACTTC
cdr3_aa: CASSYLQGAPKNIQYF

clone_size: NA
d_call: TRBD1
j_call: TRBJ2-2
v_call: TRBV18
cdr3_length: 15
cdr3_nt: TGTGCCAGCCACGTCGGACAGGGTCGGACCGGGGAGCTGTTTTTT
cdr3_aa: CASHVGQGRTGELFF

clone_size: NA
d_call: TRBD1
j_call: TRBJ1-2
v_call: TRBV6-1
cdr3_length: 18
cdr3_nt: TGTGCCAGCAGTGAAGCGCGGGACAGGGGCCTAGCTAACTATGGCTACACCTTC
cdr3_aa: CASSEARDRGLANYGYTF

clone_size: NA
d_call: TRBD2
j_call: TRBJ2-3
v_call: TRBV6-1
cdr3_length: 15
cdr3_nt: TGTGCCAGCAGCCTGACTAGCGGGAGTGCAGATACGCAGTATTTT
cdr3_aa: CASSLTSGSADTQYF

clone_size: once
d_call: TRBD2
j_call: TRBJ2-5
v_call: TRBV25-1
cdr3_length: 17
cdr3_nt: TGTGCCAGCAGTGAAGACTTGTGGGGACTAGGAATAAAGACCCAGTACTTC
cdr3_aa: CASSEDLWGLGIKTQYF

clone_size: NA
d_call: TRBD2
j_call: TRBJ2-3
v_call: TRBV30
cdr3_length: 16
cdr3_nt: TGTGCCGGGGTCCCCCCAGGGCGGGGGGCTGGAGATACGCAGTATTTT
cdr3_aa: CAGVPPGRGAGDTQYF